These 6 T cell receptor beta chains share one sample of origin, sequenced in a study of OX40 agonist ivuxolimab in advanced cancers. The method was immunoSEQ multiplex PCR; TCRdb's version includes in-frame clones alone and lacks a portion of them. The data show just under 75,000 clones, with about 93% seen just once and 0.44% held by the top ten. Material: CD4+ or CD8+ T cells sorted from blood, obtained in a trial of the OX40 agonist ivuxolimab. These receptors originate from an adult with an advanced solid tumor such as melanoma, head and neck, liver or kidney cancer.

The chain is built from TRBV2 and TRBJ2-2; 12 nucleotides match TRBD2. The trim removed 7 bases at V and 4 bases at J, leaving 4 bases unmatched. Germline-derived CDR1 and CDR2 are SNHLY and FYNNEI. The CDR3 is 15 residues long. The DNA of the CDR3 is TGTGCCAGCAAACTAGCGGGAGGTTCCACCGGGGAGCTGTTTTTT. This codes for CASKLAGGSTGELFF.

The chain carries TRBV2 and TRBJ2-2, with D possibly matching TRBD1 (6 bases). The CDR3 contains 15 residues. Trimming stripped 7 bases from V and 0 bases from J, with 12 bases between. Germline values: CDR1 SNHLY, CDR2 FYNNEI. CDR3 sequence reads: CASIGDNANTGELFF. Written as DNA, the CDR3 is TGTGCCAGCATAGGGGACAACGCGAACACCGGGGAGCTGTTTTTT.

V gene TRBV19 combines with J gene TRBJ2-3; 8 nucleotides line up with TRBD1. The germline gives CDR1 LNHDA, CDR2 SQIVND (reference sequence). The CDR3 is made up of 15 amino acids. J was trimmed by 7 bases and V by 3 bases; bases with no gene match: 9. The CDR3 loop is CASSMDRAGGNTQYF. The CDR3 nucleotides are TGTGCCAGTAGTATGGACAGGGCTGGTGGGAATACGCAGTATTTT.

V and J are TRBV11-3 and TRBJ1-1; possibly TRBD1 for D (6 bases). CDR3 size: 13 residues. V shed 4 bases and J shed 8 bases, with 14 bases lying between them. CDR1 is SGHNT, CDR2 YENEEA, per germline. CDR3 loop: CASSSARTAEAFF. CDR3 in DNA: TGTGCCAGCAGCTCAGCCCGGACAGCCGAAGCTTTCTTT.

A remark on this clone: Distinct nucleotide sequences in the sample also encode this CDR3. The J gene is TRBJ2-5, the V gene TRBV5-1; no firm D call. The CDR3 covers 13 residues. Trimming stripped 0 bases from V and 4 bases from J, with 7 bases between. The germline V gene has CDR1 SGHRS and CDR2 YFSETQ. The CDR3 DNA follows: TGCGCCAGCAGCTTGGGGGGTGGAGAGACCCAGTACTTC. It encodes CASSLGGGETQYF.

In its sample, this clone was seen once. The V gene is TRBV5-4, the J gene TRBJ2-7; 7 nucleotides match TRBD2. Germline V gene lookup returns CDR1 SGHNT and CDR2 YYREEE (reference sequence). CDR3 size: 15 residues. J was trimmed by 7 bases and V by 4 bases; bases with no gene match: 14. CDR3 loop: CASSVGTTQIREQYF. The CDR3 nucleotides are TGTGCCAGCAGCGTCGGGACTACACAGATCCGGGAGCAGTACTTC.